These 5 T cell receptor beta chains share one sample of origin, sequenced in a study of metastatic and nonmetastatic thyroid tumors. No patient received treatment before thyroid surgery. TCRdb re-called clones from the PCR reads using MiXCR. The sample carries some 90,000 clones, around 9.2% recorded once. What was sequenced was blood. Every receptor here comes from a female donor with papillary thyroid cancer or a benign thyroid nodule (not recorded which). Some clones in this sample may be carry-over from other donors' samples.

This clone was found many times. The chain joins TRBV27 to TRBJ1-2; maybe TRBD1 (6 bases). Germline V gene sequence: CDR1 MNHEY, CDR2 SMNVEV (reference sequence). This CDR3 has 14 amino acids. Trimming stripped 0 bases from V and 5 bases from J, with 10 bases between. The CDR3 sequence is CASSLSRQGYGYTF. The CDR3 DNA reads TGTGCCAGCAGTTTATCAAGGCAGGGGTATGGCTACACCTTC.

This clone was seen many times. The chain is built from TRBV10-1 and TRBJ2-2; 8 bases map to TRBD1. CDR1 is WNHNN and CDR2 is SYGVQD in the germline V gene (reference sequence). The CDR3 has 17 amino acids. With 4 bases clipped from V and 0 bases from J, the junction kept 7 bases outside the gene matches. In nucleotides, the CDR3 is TGCGCCAGCAGTGCCAATCCGGGACAGGCGAACACCGGGGAGCTGTTTTTT. Translating it yields CASSANPGQANTGELFF.

This clone was found many times. The chain combines TRBV4-1 with TRBJ2-7, with D unclear. The CDR3 runs 15 residues. The V gene lost 4 bases and the J gene lost 6 bases, with 19 bases spanning the gap. Germline lookup yields CDR1 MGHRA and CDR2 YSYEKL. The CDR3 DNA follows: TGCGCCAGCAGCCGCCCGGCCACGGGTTCGTCCGAGCAGTACTTC. It encodes CASSRPATGSSEQYF.

In this sample, this clone turned up a few times. CDR3 sequence reads: CASSAGGGYTF. The CDR3 DNA follows: TGTGCCAGCAGTGCCGGAGGCGGCTACACCTTC. V is TRBV6-2 or TRBV6-3 and J is TRBJ1-2; D is uncertain. Trimming stripped 5 bases from V and 8 bases from J, with 9 bases between. This CDR3 contains 11 residues. CDR1 and CDR2 (germline): MNHEY, SVGEGT.

Many counts were recorded for this clone. CDR3 DNA sequence: TGCGCCAGCAGCCAAGAAGGGACAGGGCAGGAGCCCCAGCATTTT. Translating gives CASSQEGTGQEPQHF. The J gene is TRBJ1-5, the V gene TRBV4-1, with 9 nucleotides matching TRBD1. The germline V gene encodes CDR1 MGHRA and CDR2 YSYEKL. The CDR3 runs 15 residues. The V gene end was trimmed by 0 bases and the J gene end by 8 bases; junction bases not matched to a gene: 5.